The 16 T cell receptor beta chains in this list originate from one sample, sequenced in a study of early T cells in non-severe SARS-CoV-2 infection. One entry per CDR3 protein results from TCRdb running MiXCR on the 5' RACE reads. The data contain about 58,000 distinct CDR3 sequences, approximately 12% of them singletons. The source material was whole blood, sampled at baseline. The source of these receptors is an adult who was a healthcare worker with PCR-confirmed SARS-CoV-2 infection or an uninfected control (not recorded which). The donor label of this sample is uncertain.

This clonotype occurred many times. The chain joins TRBV6-1 to TRBJ2-7; D perhaps matches TRBD1 (6 bases). The CDR3 is 17 amino acids. Germline lookup yields CDR1 MNHNS and CDR2 SASEGT. V was pared by 7 bases and J by 4 bases, with 26 bases between. The CDR3 DNA is TGTGCCAGCACTCCCGTGGGGGCAGCCATTGGGGCTTACGAGCAGTACGTC. Its translation is CASTPVGAAIGAYEQYV.

This clonotype appeared many times. The chain recombines TRBV9 with TRBJ2-5, with D hard to call. The CDR3 has 16 residues. V dropped 0 bases and J dropped 1 base, with 13 bases sitting between them. CDR1 and CDR2 from the germline V gene are SGDLS and YYNGEE. The CDR3 here is CASSVGRAALQETQYF. CDR3 nucleotide sequence: TGTGCCAGCAGCGTAGGTAGGGCGGCTCTCCAAGAGACCCAGTACTTC.

This clonotype was seen many times. This rearrangement joins TRBV6-6 to TRBJ2-1; D remains ambiguous. The length of the CDR3 is 14 residues. Germline V gene sequence: CDR1 MNHNY, CDR2 SVGAGI (reference sequence). Between the trimmed V and J ends, which lost 0 bases and 5 bases, there was a span of 8 bases. CDR3 loop: CASSYSQVHNEQFF. DNA of the CDR3: TGTGCCAGCAGTTACTCTCAGGTTCACAATGAGCAGTTCTTC.

At least ten counts were recorded for this clonotype. One end of the junction is discordant with germline, which a read error may explain. The chain recombines TRBV7-2 with TRBJ1-3; D is unclear. This CDR3 region has 14 residues. CDR1 and CDR2 (germline): SGHTA, FQGNSA. CDR3 residues: CASSLYRSENTIYF. For the CDR3, the DNA is TGTGCCAGCAGCTTATACCGCTCTGAAAACACCATATATTTT.

This sequence joins TRBV14 and TRBJ2-3; 7 bases fit TRBD1. The CDR3 spans 16 residues. Germline V gene sequence: CDR1 SGHDN, CDR2 FVKESK. V shed 1 base, J shed 0 bases, and the junction held 4 bases outside the gene matches. For the CDR3, the DNA is TGTGCCAGCAGCCAAGGAACAGGGGTTAGCACAGATACGCAGTATTTT. Amino acids: CASSQGTGVSTDTQYF.

This clonotype was observed a handful of times. V is TRBV29-1 and J is TRBJ1-1, with D unclear. The V gene lost 6 bases and the J gene lost 4 bases, with 15 bases spanning the gap. This CDR3 contains 13 residues. From germline, CDR1 is SQVTM and CDR2 ANQGSEA. Here the CDR3 DNA reads TGCAGCGTGGAACGCGGAACGGGCACTGAAGCTTTCTTT. Protein sequence: CSVERGTGTEAFF.

In its sample, this clonotype was seen a few times. The V and J genes are TRBV6-1 and TRBJ1-6; tentatively, D is TRBD1 (6 bases). This CDR3 contains 13 residues. Trimming removed 3 bases at V and 10 bases at J, with 10 bases between. Germline V CDR1 and CDR2: MNHNS, SASEGT. The DNA of the CDR3 is TGTGCCAGCAGTGACACAGGGACCTCACCCCTCCACTTT. Its protein is CASSDTGTSPLHF.

This clonotype was counted between two and nine times. The chain employs TRBV6-4 and TRBJ2-1, with 12 bases lining up with TRBD1. In germline, CDR1 is MRHNA, CDR2 SNTAGT. V shed 2 bases and J 9 bases; nucleotides not matched to a gene: 8. This CDR3 region has 16 residues. CDR3 residues: CASSDPSGTGGIEQFF. The CDR3 nucleotides read TGTGCCAGCAGTGACCCCTCTGGGACAGGGGGCATTGAGCAGTTCTTC.

The sample holds a few counts of this clonotype. The gene calls are TRBV18 and TRBJ1-1, with 7 bases fitting TRBD1. After removal of 3 bases from V and 0 bases from J, the junction contained 4 bases not matched to a gene. Germline CDR1 is KGHSH and CDR2 is LQKENI. The CDR3 is 15 amino acids. The CDR3 region is CASSPRDSMNTEAFF. CDR3 DNA sequence: TGTGCCAGCTCACCCCGGGACAGCATGAACACTGAAGCTTTCTTT.

The chain recombines TRBV3-1 with TRBJ2-3; 9 bases are a match to TRBD2. The CDR3 extends over 15 amino acids. The V gene end was trimmed by 6 bases and the J gene end by 4 bases; junction bases not matched to a gene: 8. Germline V lookup: CDR1 LGHDT, CDR2 YNNKEL (reference sequence). CDR3 sequence: CASSQLAGAPDTQYF. CDR3 DNA: TGTGCCAGCAGTCAACTAGCGGGCGCCCCAGATACGCAGTATTTT.

This chain links TRBV27 with TRBJ2-2, with D tentatively TRBD2 (5 bases). Trimming pared 7 bases from V and 1 base from J, leaving 13 bases between. The CDR3 sequence is 15 residues long. From germline, CDR1 is MNHEY and CDR2 SMNVEV (reference sequence). The CDR3 DNA sequence: TGTGCCAGCAACCAGGACTGGATGAACACCGGGGAGCTGTTTTTT. This encodes CASNQDWMNTGELFF.

This clonotype was seen at least ten times. The V gene is TRBV20-1, the J gene TRBJ1-1; D remains ambiguous. CDR1 is DFQATT, CDR2 SNEGSKA, per germline (reference sequence). Deletions cut 0 bases from V and 2 bases from J, with 13 bases between. CDR3 length equals 15 residues. The DNA for the CDR3 is TGCAGTGCTAGAGATATCATTGGCCTAAACACTGAAGCTTTCTTT. It codes for CSARDIIGLNTEAFF.

The rearrangement joins TRBV20-1 to TRBJ2-1, with a tentative D call TRBD2 (7 bases). Trimming removed 7 bases from V and 6 bases from J, with 22 bases in between. CDR1 DFQATT and CDR2 SNEGSKA come from the germline V gene (reference sequence). This CDR3 comprises 15 residues. This chain's CDR3 is CSVTGGAAIINEQFF. CDR3 in DNA: TGCAGTGTTACTGGGGGGGCCGCTATAATCAATGAGCAGTTCTTC.

This clonotype was counted between two and nine times. The chain employs TRBV7-9 and TRBJ2-2, with D possibly being TRBD1 (7 bases). The CDR3 has 14 residues. Germline CDR1 is SEHNR and CDR2 is FQNEAQ (reference sequence). The germline V and J ends were trimmed by 3 bases and 6 bases, with 11 bases remaining between them. The CDR3 DNA is TGTGCCAGCAGCTTTCAGGGGGACTCCGGGGAGCTGTTTTTT. Protein sequence: CASSFQGDSGELFF.

In this sample, this clonotype turned up a few times. The V call is TRBV12-3 or TRBV12-4, the J call TRBJ1-1; D is unclear. The CDR3 is 15 amino acids. Trimming pared 6 bases from V and 0 bases from J, leaving 14 bases between. The CDR3 DNA sequence: TGTGCCAGCAGCCAAACGTCCGACCTGAACACTGAAGCTTTCTTT. Translation: CASSQTSDLNTEAFF.

The J gene is TRBJ2-1, the V gene TRBV12-3 or TRBV12-4, with D perhaps TRBD2 (5 bases). Trimming cost V 5 bases and J 9 bases, with 20 bases left between them. The CDR3 loop spans 15 amino acids. The CDR3 nucleotides are TGTGCCAGCAGTATTTGGACTGGTAGCGATTCTGAGCAGTTCTTC. Its translation is CASSIWTGSDSEQFF.